The 24 T cell receptor beta chains presented below share a single source sample, sequenced in a study of OX40 agonist ivuxolimab in advanced cancers. Libraries were prepared by immunoSEQ multiplex PCR; TCRdb keeps only in-frame clonotypes and omits some of them. Among around 100,000 clones listed, around 89% were seen once. Source: CD4+ or CD8+ T cells sorted from blood, taken in a trial of the OX40 agonist ivuxolimab. The receptors here all came from an adult with an advanced solid tumor such as melanoma, head and neck, liver or kidney cancer.

The chain has TRBV5-1 and TRBJ2-6; TRBD1 matches 10 bases. Germline trimming cut 7 bases from V and 1 base from J; bases unmatched to any gene: 11. The CDR3 has 18 residues. Germline CDR1 and CDR2: SGHRS and YFSETQ. The CDR3 sequence is CASRVDRGQGSGANVLTF. In DNA form, the CDR3 reads TGCGCCAGCCGCGTCGACAGGGGGCAAGGATCTGGGGCCAACGTCCTGACTTTC.

The chain carries TRBV6-1 and TRBJ1-1; the D is unclear. V shed 1 base and J shed 11 bases, with 14 bases lying between them. Germline CDR1 reads MNHNS; CDR2 reads SASEGT. The CDR3 runs 13 residues. In DNA form, the CDR3 reads TGTGCCAGCAGTGAAGAGTACAGTTACCCCGCTTTCTTT. Translation: CASSEEYSYPAFF.

The chain is built from TRBV5-8 and TRBJ2-1; 11 bases align to TRBD2. CDR3 size: 16 residues. The V and J ends lost 4 bases and 6 bases, in that order; junction bases with no gene match: 9. From germline, CDR1 is SGHTS and CDR2 YDEGEE. CDR3 in amino acids: CASSEAGLAVRNEQFF. CDR3 sequence (DNA): TGTGCCAGCAGCGAGGCGGGACTAGCGGTCCGCAATGAGCAGTTCTTC. The full variable domain, completed using reference TRBV5-8 and TRBJ2-1, is EAGVTQSPTHLIKTRGQQATLRCSPISGHTSVYWYQQALGLGLQFLLWYDEGEERNRGNFPPRFSGRQFPNYSSELNVNALELEDSALYLCASSEAGLAVRNEQFFGPGTRLTVL.

This clone has only a few counts. This chain links TRBV2 with TRBJ2-2; 8 bases map to TRBD1. CDR1 SNHLY and CDR2 FYNNEI come from the germline V gene. The CDR3 is 15 residues long. The J segment lost 1 base and the V segment lost 6 bases, leaving 4 bases of the junction unmatched. The CDR3 loop is CASRLDRGNTGELFF. CDR3 nucleotide sequence: TGTGCCAGCAGGCTCGACAGGGGGAACACCGGGGAGCTGTTTTTT.

This rearrangement joins TRBV5-1 to TRBJ2-1; 9 nucleotides align to TRBD2. The ends lost 3 bases at V and 1 base at J; junction bases unmatched: 5. CDR3 size: 16 residues. Per germline, CDR1 SGHRS and CDR2 YFSETQ. CDR3 in amino acids: CASSSSGTRSYNEQFF. In DNA form, the CDR3 reads TGCGCCAGCAGCTCTAGCGGGACTAGATCCTACAATGAGCAGTTCTTC.

The V call is TRBV9, the J call TRBJ2-1, with TRBD2 as a possible D gene (6 bases). The V gene's germline CDR1 is SGDLS and CDR2 YYNGEE. Between the trimmed V and J ends, which lost 0 bases and 8 bases, there was a span of 27 bases. This CDR3 spans 19 amino acids. CDR3 region: CASSVEPQTRSPGRHEQFF. The CDR3 DNA reads as TGTGCCAGCAGCGTAGAGCCCCAAACCCGTTCGCCAGGGAGGCATGAGCAGTTCTTC.

The rearrangement links TRBV6-6 to TRBJ2-3; D remains unclear. This CDR3 is built from 15 residues. Per the germline V gene, CDR1 is MNHNY and CDR2 is SVGAGI (reference sequence). Deletions cut 3 bases from V and 4 bases from J, with 14 bases between. The CDR3 loop reads CASSYRTQTPDTQYF. For the CDR3, the DNA is TGTGCCAGCAGTTATCGGACCCAAACACCAGATACGCAGTATTTT.

The chain joins TRBV5-1 to TRBJ2-3, with 12 positions matching TRBD2. The germline CDR1 and CDR2 sequences are SGHRS and YFSETQ. The CDR3 consists of 17 residues. Unmatched junction bases numbered 6, after V lost 0 bases and J lost 4 bases. The CDR3 nucleotides are TGCGCCAGCAGCTTGGACAGGACTAGCGGGATCGCAGATACGCAGTATTTT. Protein: CASSLDRTSGIADTQYF.

The chain carries TRBV2 and TRBJ1-6; no reliable D call. The germline V gene has CDR1 SNHLY and CDR2 FYNNEI. The V gene lost 6 bases and the J gene lost 7 bases, with 4 bases spanning the gap. There are 11 residues in the CDR3. CDR3: CASRENSPLHF. The CDR3 DNA reads TGTGCCAGCAGGGAAAATTCACCCCTCCACTTT. The full variable domain, completed using reference TRBV2 and TRBJ1-6, is EPEVTQTPSHQVTQMGQEVILRCVPISNHLYFYWYRQILGQKVEFLVSFYNNEISEKSEIFDDQFSVERPDGSNFTLKIRSTKLEDSAMYFCASRENSPLHFGNGTRLTVT.

Here the CDR3 reads CAWTGQPNSPLHF. CDR3 coding DNA: TGTGCCTGGACGGGACAGCCAAATTCACCCCTCCACTTT. The chain carries TRBV30 and TRBJ1-6, with 7 bases matching TRBD1. The CDR3 contains 13 residues. Germline-derived CDR1 and CDR2 are GTSNPN and SVGIG (reference sequence). V lost 4 bases to trimming and J lost 7 bases; unmatched junction nucleotides: 4.

The rearrangement joins TRBV7-2 to TRBJ2-3; D is unresolved. CDR3 length: 11 amino acids. Germline CDR1 SGHTA, CDR2 FQGNSA. V was clipped by 5 bases and J by 7 bases, with 7 bases between them. CDR3: CASSPPNTQYF. The DNA for the CDR3 is TGTGCCAGCAGCCCCCCCAATACGCAGTATTTT.

The chain is built from TRBV18 and TRBJ2-3; 11 nucleotides line up with TRBD2. The CDR3 is 16 amino acids. Germline values: CDR1 KGHSH, CDR2 LQKENI. Losses at the gene ends were 3 bases for V and 1 base for J; bases not matched to a gene: 3. The CDR3: CASSPGSGRGTDTQYF. The CDR3 nucleotides read TGTGCCAGCTCACCTGGTAGCGGGAGGGGCACAGATACGCAGTATTTT.

The chain joins TRBV19 to TRBJ1-5, with no clear D. There are 16 residues in the CDR3. In germline, CDR1 is LNHDA, CDR2 SQIVND (reference sequence). The V end was cut by 1 base, the J end by 0 bases, with 10 bases between. The chain's CDR3 is CASSIVSSYSNQPQHF. The CDR3 nucleotides are TGTGCCAGTAGTATAGTTAGCTCTTATAGCAATCAGCCCCAGCATTTT.

The chain uses TRBV28 and TRBJ2-1; D perhaps matches TRBD2 (6 bases). With 6 bases removed from V and 1 base from J, the gap between germline ends came to 16 bases. This CDR3 has 16 residues. The V gene's germline CDR1 is MDHEN and CDR2 SYDVKM. CDR3 in amino acids: CASSPYWGDSYNEQFF. As DNA, the CDR3 is TGTGCCAGCAGCCCCTATTGGGGGGATTCCTACAATGAGCAGTTCTTC. Based on the CDR3 plus reference TRBV28 and TRBJ2-1, the full variable domain is DVKVTQSSRYLVKRTGEKVFLECVQDMDHENMFWYRQDPGLGLRLIYFSYDVKMKEKGDIPEGYSVSREKKERFSLILESASTNQTSMYLCASSPYWGDSYNEQFFGPGTRLTVL.

J is TRBJ1-1 and V is TRBV7-2, with D perhaps matching TRBD1 (5 bases). Between the trimmed V and J ends, which lost 1 base and 0 bases, there was a span of 9 bases. Germline values: CDR1 SGHTA, CDR2 FQGNSA. The CDR3 runs 15 residues. Here the CDR3 reads CASSLVGPMNTEAFF. The CDR3 coding sequence is TGTGCCAGCAGCTTAGTGGGACCGATGAACACTGAAGCTTTCTTT.

Note on this clone: Other DNA sequences in this specimen translate into the identical CDR3. The chain links TRBV5-1 to TRBJ1-1; D gene ambiguous. V lost 2 bases, J lost 0 bases, and 5 bases lay in between. The length of the CDR3 is 13 residues. Per germline, CDR1 SGHRS and CDR2 YFSETQ. CDR3 sequence reads: CASSLDVNTEAFF. In nucleotides, the CDR3 is TGCGCCAGCAGCTTAGACGTGAACACTGAAGCTTTCTTT.

V is TRBV5-1 and J is TRBJ2-3, with 7 positions matching TRBD2. The length of the CDR3 is 16 residues. Germline CDR1 and CDR2: SGHRS and YFSETQ. J was trimmed by 6 bases and V by 5 bases; bases with no gene match: 15. The DNA of the CDR3 is TGCGCCAGCAGTCCCGAGTTGAGGCGGGGGACGGATACGCAGTATTTT. Protein product: CASSPELRRGTDTQYF.

The chain recombines TRBV5-1 with TRBJ1-1, with D maybe TRBD1 (6 bases). The CDR3 spans 13 residues. CDR1 is SGHRS, CDR2 YFSETQ, per germline. V was clipped by 2 bases and J by 7 bases, with 12 bases between them. The chain's CDR3 is CASSLNKQGEAFF. CDR3 nucleotides: TGCGCCAGCAGCTTAAACAAACAGGGTGAAGCTTTCTTT.

This clone appeared a single time. CDR3 in DNA: TGTGCCAGCAGCCGCCGGGCGCAAGAGACCCAGTACTTC. This translates into CASSRRAQETQYF. The rearrangement uses TRBV7-3 and TRBJ2-5; no reliable D call. V lost 5 bases to trimming and J lost 2 bases, with 9 bases between them. Per the germline V gene, CDR1 is SGHTA and CDR2 is FQGTGA. The CDR3 loop spans 13 amino acids.

This rearrangement joins TRBV5-8 to TRBJ1-5; tentatively, D is TRBD1 (5 bases). The CDR3 is made up of 16 amino acids. Trimming cost V 1 base and J 1 base, with 12 bases left between them. CDR1 is SGHTS, CDR2 YDEGEE, per germline. CDR3 nucleotide sequence: TGTGCCAGCAGCTTGTTGAGGGGAATAAGCAATCAGCCCCAGCATTTT. Translating it yields CASSLLRGISNQPQHF.

The CDR3 bases are TGTGCCAGCAGTTACACGGAGGGAAACACTGAAGCTTTCTTT. Its translation is CASSYTEGNTEAFF. This chain uses TRBV6-6 with TRBJ1-1; D remains ambiguous. The CDR3 sequence is 14 residues long. Trimming removed 2 bases at V and 2 bases at J, with 9 bases between. Germline CDR1 MNHNY, CDR2 SVGAGI (reference sequence).

V gene TRBV28 combines with J gene TRBJ2-7, with 9 bases identical to TRBD2. The CDR3 contains 14 residues. CDR1 is MDHEN and CDR2 is SYDVKM in the germline V gene. Trimming cost V 10 bases and J 3 bases; bases outside gene matches: 10. This chain's CDR3 is CAIMRAGGFYEQYF. For the CDR3, the DNA is TGTGCCATCATGCGGGCGGGAGGGTTCTACGAGCAGTACTTC.

The V and J genes are TRBV14 and TRBJ1-5; D unresolved. The V and J ends lost 1 base and 6 bases respectively, with 7 bases between them. CDR3 size: 13 residues. Germline V gene lookup returns CDR1 SGHDN and CDR2 FVKESK. This chain's CDR3 is CASSQGLSQPQHF. CDR3 coding DNA: TGTGCCAGCAGCCAAGGTTTATCTCAGCCCCAGCATTTT.

This clone came up once. The rearrangement uses TRBV19 and TRBJ2-2; possibly TRBD2 for D (6 bases). Germline CDR1 reads LNHDA; CDR2 reads SQIVND (reference sequence). V lost 5 bases to trimming and J lost 4 bases, with 11 bases between them. The CDR3 loop spans 14 amino acids. CDR3 protein: CASSADGSTGELFF. CDR3 nucleotides: TGTGCCAGTAGTGCCGACGGGAGCACCGGGGAGCTGTTTTTT.